This TCR beta chain stems from a study of blood T cell repertoires in COVID-19. Overall study context: Samples taken during acute and convalescent COVID-19 were collected in the United States, Italy and Spain. PBMCs, B-cell-depleted T cells, or T cells provided the cDNA or gDNA that made up the material.

CDR1 KGHSH and CDR2 LQKENI come from the germline V gene. The CDR3 sequence is 14 residues long. V lost 3 bases to trimming and J lost 4 bases; unmatched junction nucleotides: 5. All recovered Cohort 3 donors got two negative PCRs, got clearance, or saw symptom resolution. Authors' data handling: The assay estimated nucleated cells by amplifying reference gene primers. Profiled with immunoSEQ multiplex PCR; TCRdb holds only in-frame clones, not every one. That table is the source of V, J and clone size, and D and trimming were worked out from the DNA. This table holds 500,000 or so clones, about nine tenths found once.

Input material: PBMCs or T cells enriched from blood (not recorded which). The V gene is TRBV18, the J gene TRBJ2-5; 7 bases are a match to TRBD1. This TCR was sampled from a woman in her late teens or twenties who had recovered from COVID-19. The CDR3, as DNA: TGTGCCAGCTCACCCTTGACAGGGCCAGAGACCCAGTACTTC. Translation: CASSPLTGPETQYF.